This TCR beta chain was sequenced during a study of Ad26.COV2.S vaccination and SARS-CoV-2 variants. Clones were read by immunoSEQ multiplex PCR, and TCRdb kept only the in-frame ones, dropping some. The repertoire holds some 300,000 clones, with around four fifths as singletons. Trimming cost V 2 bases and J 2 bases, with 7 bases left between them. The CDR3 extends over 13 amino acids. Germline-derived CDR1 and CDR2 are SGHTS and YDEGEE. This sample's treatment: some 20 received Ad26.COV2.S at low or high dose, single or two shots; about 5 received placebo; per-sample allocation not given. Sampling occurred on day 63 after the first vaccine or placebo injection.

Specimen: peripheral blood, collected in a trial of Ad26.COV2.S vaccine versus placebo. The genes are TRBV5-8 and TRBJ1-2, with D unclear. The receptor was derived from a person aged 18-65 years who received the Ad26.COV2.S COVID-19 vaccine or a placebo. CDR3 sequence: CASSFRQNYGYTF. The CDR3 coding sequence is TGTGCCAGCAGCTTTCGGCAGAACTATGGCTACACCTTC.